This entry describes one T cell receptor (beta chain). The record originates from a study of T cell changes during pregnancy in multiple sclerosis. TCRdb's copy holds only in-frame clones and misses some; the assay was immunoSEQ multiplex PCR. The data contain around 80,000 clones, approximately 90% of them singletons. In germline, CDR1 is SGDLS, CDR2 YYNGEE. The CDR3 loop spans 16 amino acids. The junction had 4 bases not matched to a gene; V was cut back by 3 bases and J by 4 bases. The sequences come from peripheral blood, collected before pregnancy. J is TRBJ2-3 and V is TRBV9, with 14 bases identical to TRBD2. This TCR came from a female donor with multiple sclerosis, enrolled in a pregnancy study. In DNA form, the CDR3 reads TGTGCCAGCAGCGGGGGACTAGCGGGAGTTGCAGATACGCAGTATTTT. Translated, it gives CASSGGLAGVADTQYF.